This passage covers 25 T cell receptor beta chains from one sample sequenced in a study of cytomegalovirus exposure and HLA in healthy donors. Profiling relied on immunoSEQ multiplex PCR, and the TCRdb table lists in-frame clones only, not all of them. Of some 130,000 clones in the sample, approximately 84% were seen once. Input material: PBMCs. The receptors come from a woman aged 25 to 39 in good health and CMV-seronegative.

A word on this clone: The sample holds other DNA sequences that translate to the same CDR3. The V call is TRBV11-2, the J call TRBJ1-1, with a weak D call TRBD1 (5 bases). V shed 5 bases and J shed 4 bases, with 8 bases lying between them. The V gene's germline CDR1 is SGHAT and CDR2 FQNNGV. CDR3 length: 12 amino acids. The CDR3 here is CASSLQGTEAFF. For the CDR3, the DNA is TGTGCCAGCAGCCTTCAGGGCACTGAAGCTTTCTTT.

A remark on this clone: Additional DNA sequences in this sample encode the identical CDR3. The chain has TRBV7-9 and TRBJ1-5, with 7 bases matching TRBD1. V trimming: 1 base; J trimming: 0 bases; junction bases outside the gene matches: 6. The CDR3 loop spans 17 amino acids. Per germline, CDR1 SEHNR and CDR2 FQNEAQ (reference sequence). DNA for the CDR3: TGTGCCAGCAGCTTAGGGACAGGCGACTATAGCAATCAGCCCCAGCATTTT. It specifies CASSLGTGDYSNQPQHF.

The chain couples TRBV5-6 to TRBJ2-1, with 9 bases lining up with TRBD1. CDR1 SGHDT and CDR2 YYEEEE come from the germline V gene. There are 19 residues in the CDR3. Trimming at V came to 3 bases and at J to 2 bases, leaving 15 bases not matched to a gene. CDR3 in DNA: TGTGCCAGCAGCTACCGTCCCGGGACAGGGCAAAAAGCCTACAATGAGCAGTTCTTC. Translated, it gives CASSYRPGTGQKAYNEQFF. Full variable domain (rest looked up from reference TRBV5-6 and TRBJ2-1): DAGVTQSPTHLIKTRGQQVTLRCSPKSGHDTVSWYQQALGQGPQFIFQYYEEEERQRGNFPDRFSGHQFPNYSSELNVNALLLGDSALYLCASSYRPGTGQKAYNEQFFGPGTRLTVL.

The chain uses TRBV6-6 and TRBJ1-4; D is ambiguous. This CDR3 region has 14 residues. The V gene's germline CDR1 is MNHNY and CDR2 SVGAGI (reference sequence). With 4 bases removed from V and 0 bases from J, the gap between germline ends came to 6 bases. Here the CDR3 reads CASSSGATNEKLFF. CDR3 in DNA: TGTGCCAGCAGTTCAGGCGCAACTAATGAAAAACTGTTTTTT.

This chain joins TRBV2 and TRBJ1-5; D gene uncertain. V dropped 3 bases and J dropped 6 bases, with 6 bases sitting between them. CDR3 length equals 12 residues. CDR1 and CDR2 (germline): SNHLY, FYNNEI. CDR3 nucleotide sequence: TGTGCCAGCAGTGATCGTCGTCAGCCCCAGCATTTT. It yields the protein CASSDRRQPQHF.

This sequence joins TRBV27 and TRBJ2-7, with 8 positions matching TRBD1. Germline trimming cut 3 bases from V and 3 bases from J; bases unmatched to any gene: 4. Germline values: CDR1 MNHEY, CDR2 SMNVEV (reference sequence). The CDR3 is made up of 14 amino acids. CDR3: CASSFQGALYEQYF. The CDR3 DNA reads TGTGCCAGCAGTTTCCAGGGGGCACTCTACGAGCAGTACTTC.

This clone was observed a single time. The CDR3 loop reads CASSSYSGGSTDTQYF. Written as DNA, the CDR3 is TGTGCCAGCAGCAGCTATAGCGGGGGAAGCACAGATACGCAGTATTTT. V and J are TRBV7-8 and TRBJ2-3; the match to TRBD2 covers 9 bases. Per the germline V gene, CDR1 is SGHVS and CDR2 is FQNEAQ. CDR3 length: 16 amino acids. V dropped 5 bases and J dropped 0; count of bases not matched to a gene: 6.

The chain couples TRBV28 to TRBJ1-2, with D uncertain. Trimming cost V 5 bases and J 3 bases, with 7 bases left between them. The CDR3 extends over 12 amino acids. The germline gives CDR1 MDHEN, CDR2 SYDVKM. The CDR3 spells CASSPQDYGYTF. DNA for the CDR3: TGTGCCAGCAGTCCGCAGGACTATGGCTACACCTTC.

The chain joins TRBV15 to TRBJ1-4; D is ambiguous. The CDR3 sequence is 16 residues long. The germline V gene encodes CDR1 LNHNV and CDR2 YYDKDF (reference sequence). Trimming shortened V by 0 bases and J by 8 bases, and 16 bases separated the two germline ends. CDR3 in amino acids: CATSRDLKAGGEKLFF. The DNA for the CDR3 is TGTGCCACCAGCAGAGATTTGAAGGCGGGAGGGGAAAAACTGTTTTTT.

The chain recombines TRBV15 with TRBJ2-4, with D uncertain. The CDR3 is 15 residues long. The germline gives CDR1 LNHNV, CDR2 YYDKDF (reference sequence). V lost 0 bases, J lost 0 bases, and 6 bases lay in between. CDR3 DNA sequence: TGTGCCACCAGCAGAGACCCCCAAGCCAAAAACATTCAGTACTTC. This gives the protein CATSRDPQAKNIQYF.

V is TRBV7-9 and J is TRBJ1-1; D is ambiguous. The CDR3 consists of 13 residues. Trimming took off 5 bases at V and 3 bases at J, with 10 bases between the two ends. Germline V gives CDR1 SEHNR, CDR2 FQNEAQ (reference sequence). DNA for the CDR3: TGTGCCAGCAGCCCAACTCGGGACACTGAAGCTTTCTTT. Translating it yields CASSPTRDTEAFF.

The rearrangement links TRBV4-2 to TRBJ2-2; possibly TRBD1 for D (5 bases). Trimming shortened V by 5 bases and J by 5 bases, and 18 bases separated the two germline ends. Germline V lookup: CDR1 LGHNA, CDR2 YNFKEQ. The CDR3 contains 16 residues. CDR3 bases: TGTGCCAGCAGCGGAAATAACAGGCGACAGACCGGGGAGCTGTTTTTT. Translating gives CASSGNNRRQTGELFF.

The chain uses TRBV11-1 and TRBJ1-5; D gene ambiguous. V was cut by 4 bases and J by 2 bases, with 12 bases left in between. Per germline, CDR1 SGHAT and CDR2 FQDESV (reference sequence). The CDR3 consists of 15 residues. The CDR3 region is CASSSSESGNQPQHF. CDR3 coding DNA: TGTGCCAGCAGCTCGAGTGAGTCGGGCAATCAGCCCCAGCATTTT.

Written as DNA, the CDR3 is TGTGCCAGCCTTATCCCCGGTCAGCCCCAGCATTTT. The encoded protein is CASLIPGQPQHF. The chain combines TRBV6-6 with TRBJ1-5; D gene unclear. The V end lost 8 bases, the J end lost 6 bases, and 11 bases lay between the germline ends. CDR1 is MNHNY and CDR2 is SVGAGI in the germline V gene (reference sequence). The length of the CDR3 is 12 residues.

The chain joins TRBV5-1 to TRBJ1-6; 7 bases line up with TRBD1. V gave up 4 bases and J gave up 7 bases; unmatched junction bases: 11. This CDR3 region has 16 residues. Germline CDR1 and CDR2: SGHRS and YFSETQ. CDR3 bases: TGCGCCAGCAGCGATAACCCAGGGGGTAGGAATTCACCCCTCCACTTT. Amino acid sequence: CASSDNPGGRNSPLHF.

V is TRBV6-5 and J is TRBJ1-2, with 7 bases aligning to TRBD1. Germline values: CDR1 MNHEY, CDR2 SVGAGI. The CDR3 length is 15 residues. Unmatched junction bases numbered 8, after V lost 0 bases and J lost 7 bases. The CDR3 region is CASSYSEGARSGYTF. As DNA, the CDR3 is TGTGCCAGCAGTTACTCGGAGGGGGCGCGTAGTGGCTACACCTTC.

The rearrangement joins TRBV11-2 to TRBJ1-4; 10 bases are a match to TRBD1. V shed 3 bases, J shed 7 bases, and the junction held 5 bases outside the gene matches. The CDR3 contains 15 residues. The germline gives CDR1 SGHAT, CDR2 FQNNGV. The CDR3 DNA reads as TGTGCCAGCAGCTTTGGTGGGACAGGGGTTGAAAAACTGTTTTTT. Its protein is CASSFGGTGVEKLFF.

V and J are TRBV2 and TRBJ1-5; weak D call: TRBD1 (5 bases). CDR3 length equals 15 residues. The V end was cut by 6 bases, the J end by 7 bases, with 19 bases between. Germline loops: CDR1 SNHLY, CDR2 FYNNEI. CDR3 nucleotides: TGTGCCAGCAGCCTAATTCCCAGGGTGCGCCAGCCCCAGCATTTT. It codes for CASSLIPRVRQPQHF.

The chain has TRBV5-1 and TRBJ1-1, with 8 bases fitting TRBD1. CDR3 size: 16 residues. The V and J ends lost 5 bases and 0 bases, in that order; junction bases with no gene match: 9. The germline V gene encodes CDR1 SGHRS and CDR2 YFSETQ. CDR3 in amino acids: CASRRQGPPMNTEAFF. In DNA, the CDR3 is TGCGCCAGCAGGCGACAGGGGCCCCCCATGAACACTGAAGCTTTCTTT. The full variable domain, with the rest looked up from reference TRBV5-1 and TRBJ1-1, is KAGVTQTPRYLIKTRGQQVTLSCSPISGHRSVSWYQQTPGQGLQFLFEYFSETQRNKGNFPGRFSGRQFSNSRSEMNVSTLELGDSALYLCASRRQGPPMNTEAFFGQGTRLTVV.

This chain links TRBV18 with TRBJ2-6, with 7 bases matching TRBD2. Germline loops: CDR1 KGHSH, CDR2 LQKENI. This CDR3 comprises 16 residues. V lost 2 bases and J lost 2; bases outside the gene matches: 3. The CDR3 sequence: CASSPTRGAGANVLTF. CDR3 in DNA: TGTGCCAGCTCACCAACTCGGGGGGCTGGGGCCAACGTCCTGACTTTC.

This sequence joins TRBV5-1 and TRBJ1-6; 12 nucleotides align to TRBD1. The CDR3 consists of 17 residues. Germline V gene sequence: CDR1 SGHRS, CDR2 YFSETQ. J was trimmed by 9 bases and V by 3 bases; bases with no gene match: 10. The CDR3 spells CASSSQGQGAASSPLHF. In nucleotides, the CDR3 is TGCGCCAGCAGCTCCCAGGGACAGGGGGCTGCTAGTTCACCCCTCCACTTT.

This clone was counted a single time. The CDR3: CASSGYAGGNGYTF. CDR3 coding DNA: TGTGCCAGTAGTGGGTACGCCGGAGGGAACGGCTACACCTTC. The chain joins TRBV19 to TRBJ1-2; D is unclear. The CDR3 is 14 residues long. Trimming removed 5 bases at V and 8 bases at J, with 18 bases between. Germline V lookup: CDR1 LNHDA, CDR2 SQIVND (reference sequence).

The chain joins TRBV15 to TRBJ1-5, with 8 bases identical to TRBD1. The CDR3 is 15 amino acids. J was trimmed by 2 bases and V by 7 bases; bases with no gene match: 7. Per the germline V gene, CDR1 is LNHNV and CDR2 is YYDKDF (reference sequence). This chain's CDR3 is CATNLKTGGNQPQHF. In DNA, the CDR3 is TGTGCCACCAACCTCAAGACAGGGGGCAATCAGCCCCAGCATTTT.

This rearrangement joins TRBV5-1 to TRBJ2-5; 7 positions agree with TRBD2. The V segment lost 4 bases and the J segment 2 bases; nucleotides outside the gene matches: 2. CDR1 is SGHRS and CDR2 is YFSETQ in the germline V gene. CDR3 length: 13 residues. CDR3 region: CASSGGGQETQYF. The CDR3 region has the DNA TGCGCCAGCAGCGGGGGGGGACAAGAGACCCAGTACTTC.

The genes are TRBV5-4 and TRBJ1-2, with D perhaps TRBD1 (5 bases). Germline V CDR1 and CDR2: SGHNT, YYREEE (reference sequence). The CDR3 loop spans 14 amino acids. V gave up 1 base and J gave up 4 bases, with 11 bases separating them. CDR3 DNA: TGTGCCAGCAGCTTGAAGGGCAGGGCCTATGGCTACACCTTC. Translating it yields CASSLKGRAYGYTF.